The T cell receptor beta chain described here comes from a study of blood T cell repertoires in COVID-19 (dated by TCRdb to 2018 to 2020). At the level of the whole study: The collaborator samples originated in the United States, Italy and Spain and spanned the acute and convalescent phases of COVID-19. The dataset comprised deeply sampled blood TCRbeta repertoires from subjects exposed to, actively infected with, or recovered from COVID-19. Where available, HLA class I and class II types were obtained from metadata supplied by the sample provider rather than from assay-based typing. The material from the prospective study consisted of cDNA or gDNA derived from T cells, B-cell-depleted T cells, or PBMCs. Nearly every sample came with metadata listing a de-identified subject ID, COVID-19 status, age in years and sex. Samples were obtained from the ongoing ImmuneRACE study (first 160 participants) and from 1,000 to 1,500 subjects provided by 6 global collaborators. The repertoires were released in a freely available public database intended as a resource for research on the immune response to SARS-CoV-2.

As regards this clone: Its antigen is currently not known. Qualities for individual bases were not recorded, and no much larger clone is one base off.

Enrolling through a virtual design, the prospective study's participants ranged in age from roughly 18 to 89 years and lived across roughly 23 United States geographic areas. To assign participants to cohorts, the prospective study relied on clinical history that participants themselves reported in a screening survey and a study questionnaire. In the prospective study, whole blood, serum and a nasopharyngeal or oropharyngeal swab were collected from each participant by mobile phlebotomists. Additional blood draws and questionnaires over an approximately 2-month period could optionally be provided by prospective study participants. Blood samples from the prospective study were shipped frozen or at room temperature prior to DNA extraction. The research as a whole found: The quantity of clinical and demographic metadata differed by source and by participant and was supplied without curation.

TCRbeta CDR3 regions were amplified from genomic DNA by means of the immunoSEQ Assay, a bias-controlled multiplex PCR. For the original study's pipeline: Nucleated cell counts per sample were estimated from amplification of reference gene primers within the assay. Sequence reads were collapsed and filtered to measure the absolute abundance of every unique TCRbeta CDR3 rearrangement. For each sample, productive Simpson clonality was calculated by taking the square root of Simpson's diversity index across productive rearrangements. TCRdb mirrors the immuneACCESS table, restricted to in-frame sequences. Some clones are absent from its copies; in checked studies, under half trace to an unresolved V gene, and the reason for the others is unknown. From that table come the V and J calls and clone size; the DNA was used to work out D and trimming. For this sample the table gives approximately 220,000 clones, of which roughly 90% were detected only once. Clones ranked in the top ten supply approximately 2.8% of the sample.

The CDR1 and CDR2 encoded by the germline V gene (reference sequence) are LNHDA and SQIVND. V loses 3 bases, J loses 3 bases, and the germline ends lie 12 bases apart. Including cysteine and phenylalanine, the CDR3 has 15 amino acids. Just the 45-base CDR3 DNA is kept, in frame starting at base 1. The sequencing input was PBMCs or T cells enriched from blood (not recorded which). This clonotype originated in a woman aged 25-40 years with acute COVID-19. The sequence links TRBV19 to TRBJ1-5, with TRBD1 tentatively as D gene (6 bases match). The CDR3: CASSILPGVNQPQHF. DNA sequence: TGTGCCAGTAGTATCTTACCAGGGGTCAATCAGCCCCAGCATTTT.